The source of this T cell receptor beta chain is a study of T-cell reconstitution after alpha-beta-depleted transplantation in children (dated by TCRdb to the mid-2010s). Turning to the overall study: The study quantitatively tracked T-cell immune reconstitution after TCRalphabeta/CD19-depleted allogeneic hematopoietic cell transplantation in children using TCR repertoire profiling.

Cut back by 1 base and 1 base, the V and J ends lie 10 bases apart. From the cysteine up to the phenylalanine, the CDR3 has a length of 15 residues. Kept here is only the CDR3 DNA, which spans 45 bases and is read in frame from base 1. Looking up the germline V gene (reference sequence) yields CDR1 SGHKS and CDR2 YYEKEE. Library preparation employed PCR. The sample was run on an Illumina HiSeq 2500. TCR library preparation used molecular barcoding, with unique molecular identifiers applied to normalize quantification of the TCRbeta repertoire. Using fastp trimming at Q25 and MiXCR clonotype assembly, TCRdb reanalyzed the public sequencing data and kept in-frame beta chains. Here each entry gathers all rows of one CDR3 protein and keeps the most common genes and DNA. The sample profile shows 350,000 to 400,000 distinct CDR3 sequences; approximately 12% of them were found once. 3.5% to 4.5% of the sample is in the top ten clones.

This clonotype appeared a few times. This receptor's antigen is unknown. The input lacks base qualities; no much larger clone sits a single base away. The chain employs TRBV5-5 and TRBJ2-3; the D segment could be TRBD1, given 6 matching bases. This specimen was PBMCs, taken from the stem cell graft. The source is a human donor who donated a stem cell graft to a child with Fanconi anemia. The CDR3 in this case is CASSLIQGGTDTQYF. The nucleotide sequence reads TGTGCCAGCAGCTTGATACAGGGCGGCACAGATACGCAGTATTTT.